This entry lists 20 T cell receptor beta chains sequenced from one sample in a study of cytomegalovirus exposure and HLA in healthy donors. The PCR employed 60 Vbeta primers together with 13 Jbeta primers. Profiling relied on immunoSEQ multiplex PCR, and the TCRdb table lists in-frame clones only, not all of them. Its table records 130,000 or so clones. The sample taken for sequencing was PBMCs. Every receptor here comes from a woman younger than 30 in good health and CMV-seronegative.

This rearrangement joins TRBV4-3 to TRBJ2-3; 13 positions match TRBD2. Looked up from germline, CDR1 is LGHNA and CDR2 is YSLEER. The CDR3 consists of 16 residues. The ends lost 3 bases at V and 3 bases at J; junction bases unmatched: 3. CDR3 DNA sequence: TGCGCCAGCAGCCACGGACTAGCGGGAGAGACAGATACGCAGTATTTT. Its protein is CASSHGLAGETDTQYF.

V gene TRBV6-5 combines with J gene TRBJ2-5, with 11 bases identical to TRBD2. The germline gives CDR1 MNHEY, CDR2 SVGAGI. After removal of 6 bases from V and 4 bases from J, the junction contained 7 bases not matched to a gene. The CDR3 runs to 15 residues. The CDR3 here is CASRKFSGRGETQYF. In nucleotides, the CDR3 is TGTGCCAGCAGGAAATTTAGCGGGAGGGGAGAGACCCAGTACTTC.

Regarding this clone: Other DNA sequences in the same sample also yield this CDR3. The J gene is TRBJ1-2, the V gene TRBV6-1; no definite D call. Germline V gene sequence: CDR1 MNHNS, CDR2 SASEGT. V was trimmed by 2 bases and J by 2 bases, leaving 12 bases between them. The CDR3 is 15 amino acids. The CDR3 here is CASSESDGGNYGYTF. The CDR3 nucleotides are TGTGCCAGCAGTGAATCAGACGGAGGGAACTATGGCTACACCTTC.

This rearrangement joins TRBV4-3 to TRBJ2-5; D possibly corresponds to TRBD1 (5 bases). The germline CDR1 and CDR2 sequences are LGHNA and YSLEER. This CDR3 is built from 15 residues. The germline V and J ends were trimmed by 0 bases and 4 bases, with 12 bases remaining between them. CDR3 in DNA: TGCGCCAGCAGCCAAGATTTTGACAGCAGAGAGACCCAGTACTTC. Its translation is CASSQDFDSRETQYF.

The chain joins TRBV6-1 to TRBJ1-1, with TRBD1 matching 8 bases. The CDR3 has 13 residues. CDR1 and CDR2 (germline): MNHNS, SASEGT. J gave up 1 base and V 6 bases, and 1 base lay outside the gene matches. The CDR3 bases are TGTGCCAGCAGAGACAGGGGGAACACTGAAGCTTTCTTT. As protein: CASRDRGNTEAFF.

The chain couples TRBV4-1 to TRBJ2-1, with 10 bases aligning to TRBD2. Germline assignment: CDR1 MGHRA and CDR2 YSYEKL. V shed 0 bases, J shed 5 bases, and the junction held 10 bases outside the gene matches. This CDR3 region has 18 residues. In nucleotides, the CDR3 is TGCGCCAGCAGCCAAGATTATCCCCGAGCGGGAGGGCACAATGAGCAGTTCTTC. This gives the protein CASSQDYPRAGGHNEQFF.

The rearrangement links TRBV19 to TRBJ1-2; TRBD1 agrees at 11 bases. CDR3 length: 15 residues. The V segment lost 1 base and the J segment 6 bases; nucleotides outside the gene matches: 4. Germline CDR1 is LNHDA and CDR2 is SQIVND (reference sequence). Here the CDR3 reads CASSIGGQGADGYTF. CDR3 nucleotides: TGTGCCAGTAGTATAGGTGGACAGGGGGCGGATGGCTACACCTTC.

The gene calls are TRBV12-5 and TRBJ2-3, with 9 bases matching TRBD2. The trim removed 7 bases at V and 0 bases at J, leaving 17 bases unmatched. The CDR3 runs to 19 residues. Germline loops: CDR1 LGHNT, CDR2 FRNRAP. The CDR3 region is CASADTRGSGSHSTDTQYF. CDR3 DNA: TGTGCTAGTGCCGACACCCGGGGTAGCGGGAGTCACAGCACAGATACGCAGTATTTT.

CDR3 sequence (DNA): TGTGCCAGCAGTACCGAGACAGACCCAAATGAAAAACTGTTTTTT. Its translation is CASSTETDPNEKLFF. The rearrangement joins TRBV6-1 to TRBJ1-4, with D possibly TRBD1 on 5 matching bases. Trimming took off 5 bases at V and 5 bases at J, with 15 bases between the two ends. The length of the CDR3 is 15 residues. Germline values: CDR1 MNHNS, CDR2 SASEGT.

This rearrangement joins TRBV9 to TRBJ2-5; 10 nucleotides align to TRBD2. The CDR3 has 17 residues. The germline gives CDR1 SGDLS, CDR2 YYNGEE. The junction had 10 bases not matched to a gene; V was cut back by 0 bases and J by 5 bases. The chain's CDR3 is CASSVGIAGGLVETQYF. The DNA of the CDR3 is TGTGCCAGCAGCGTAGGGATAGCGGGAGGTCTGGTGGAGACCCAGTACTTC.

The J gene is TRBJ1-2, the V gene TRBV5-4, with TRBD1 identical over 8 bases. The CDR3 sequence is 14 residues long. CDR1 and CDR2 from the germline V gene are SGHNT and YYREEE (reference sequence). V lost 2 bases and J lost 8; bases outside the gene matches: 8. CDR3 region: CASSFPGTGLGYTF. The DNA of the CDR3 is TGTGCCAGCAGCTTCCCCGGGACAGGTTTAGGCTACACCTTC.

DNA for the CDR3: TGTGCCAGCAGCTTACTAGCGGGAGAGCAAGAGACCCAGTACTTC. Encoded protein: CASSLLAGEQETQYF. The J gene is TRBJ2-5, the V gene TRBV11-2; 10 nucleotides line up with TRBD2. The CDR3 is made up of 15 amino acids. V lost 2 bases to trimming and J lost 2 bases; unmatched junction nucleotides: 2. Germline V lookup: CDR1 SGHAT, CDR2 FQNNGV.

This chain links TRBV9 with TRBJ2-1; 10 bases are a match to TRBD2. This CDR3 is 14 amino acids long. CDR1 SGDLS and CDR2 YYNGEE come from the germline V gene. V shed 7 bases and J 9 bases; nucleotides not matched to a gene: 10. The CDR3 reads CASYNSGRLAEQFF. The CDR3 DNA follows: TGTGCCAGCTATAATAGCGGGAGGTTGGCTGAGCAGTTCTTC.

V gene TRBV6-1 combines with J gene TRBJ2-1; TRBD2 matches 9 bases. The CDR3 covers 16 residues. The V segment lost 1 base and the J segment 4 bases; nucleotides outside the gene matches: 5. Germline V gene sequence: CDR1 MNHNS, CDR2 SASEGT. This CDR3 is CASSEDSLAGYNEQFF. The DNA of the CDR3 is TGTGCCAGCAGTGAAGATTCTCTAGCGGGGTACAATGAGCAGTTCTTC.

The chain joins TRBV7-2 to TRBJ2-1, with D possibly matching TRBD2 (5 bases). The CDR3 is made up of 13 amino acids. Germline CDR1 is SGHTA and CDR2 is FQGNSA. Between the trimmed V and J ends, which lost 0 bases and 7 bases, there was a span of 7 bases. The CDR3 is CASSLAWENEQFF. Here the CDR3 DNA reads TGTGCCAGCAGCTTAGCGTGGGAGAATGAGCAGTTCTTC.

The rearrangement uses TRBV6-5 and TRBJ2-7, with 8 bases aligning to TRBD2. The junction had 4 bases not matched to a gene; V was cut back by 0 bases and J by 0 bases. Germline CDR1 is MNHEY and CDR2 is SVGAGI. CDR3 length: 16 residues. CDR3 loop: CASSYSILADSYEQYF. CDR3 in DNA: TGTGCCAGCAGTTACTCTATACTAGCGGACTCCTACGAGCAGTACTTC.

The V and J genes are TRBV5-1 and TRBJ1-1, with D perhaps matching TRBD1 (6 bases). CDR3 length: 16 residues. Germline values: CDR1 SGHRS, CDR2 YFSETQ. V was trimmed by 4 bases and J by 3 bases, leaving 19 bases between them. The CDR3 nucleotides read TGCGCCAGCAGCGCGATAGCGGGGGCTAGGGACACTGAAGCTTTCTTT. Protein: CASSAIAGARDTEAFF.

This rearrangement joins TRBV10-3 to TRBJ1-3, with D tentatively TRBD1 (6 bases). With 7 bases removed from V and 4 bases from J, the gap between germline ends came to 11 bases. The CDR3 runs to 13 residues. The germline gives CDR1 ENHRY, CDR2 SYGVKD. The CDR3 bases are TGTGCCATCACCCAGGGGTCCGGAAACACCATATATTTT. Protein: CAITQGSGNTIYF.

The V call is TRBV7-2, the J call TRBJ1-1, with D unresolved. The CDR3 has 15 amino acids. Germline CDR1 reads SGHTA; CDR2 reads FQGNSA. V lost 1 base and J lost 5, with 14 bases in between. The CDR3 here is CASSLDGRGKTEAFF. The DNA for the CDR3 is TGTGCCAGCAGCTTAGATGGACGGGGTAAGACTGAAGCTTTCTTT.

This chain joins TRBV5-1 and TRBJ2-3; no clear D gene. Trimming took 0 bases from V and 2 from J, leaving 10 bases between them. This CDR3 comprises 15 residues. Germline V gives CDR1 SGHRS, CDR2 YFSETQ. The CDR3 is CASSLETPHTDTQYF. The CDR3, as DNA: TGCGCCAGCAGCTTGGAGACACCCCACACAGATACGCAGTATTTT.